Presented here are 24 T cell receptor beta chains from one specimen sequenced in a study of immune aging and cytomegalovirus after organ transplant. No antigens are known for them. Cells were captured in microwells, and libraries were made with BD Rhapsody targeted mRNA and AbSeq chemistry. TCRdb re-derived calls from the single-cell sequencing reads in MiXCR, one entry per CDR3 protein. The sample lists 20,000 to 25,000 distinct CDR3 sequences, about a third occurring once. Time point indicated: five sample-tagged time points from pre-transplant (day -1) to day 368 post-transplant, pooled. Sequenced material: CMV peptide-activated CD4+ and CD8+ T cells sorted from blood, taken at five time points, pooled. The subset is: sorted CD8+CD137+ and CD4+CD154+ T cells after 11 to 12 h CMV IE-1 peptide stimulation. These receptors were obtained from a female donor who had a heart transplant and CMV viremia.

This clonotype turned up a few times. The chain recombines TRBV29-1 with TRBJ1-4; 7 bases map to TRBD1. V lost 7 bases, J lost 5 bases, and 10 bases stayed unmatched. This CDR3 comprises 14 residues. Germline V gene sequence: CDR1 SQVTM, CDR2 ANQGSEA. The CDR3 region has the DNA TGCAGCGCGGCCACAGGGGCCCTAAATGAAAAACTGTTTTTT. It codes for CSAATGALNEKLFF.

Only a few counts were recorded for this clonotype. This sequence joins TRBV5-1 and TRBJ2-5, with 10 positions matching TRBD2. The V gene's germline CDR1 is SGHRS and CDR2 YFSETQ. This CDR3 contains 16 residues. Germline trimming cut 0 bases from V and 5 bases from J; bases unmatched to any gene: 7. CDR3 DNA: TGCGCCAGCAGCTTGGACATAGCGGGAGGAGGGGAGACCCAGTACTTC. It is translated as CASSLDIAGGGETQYF.

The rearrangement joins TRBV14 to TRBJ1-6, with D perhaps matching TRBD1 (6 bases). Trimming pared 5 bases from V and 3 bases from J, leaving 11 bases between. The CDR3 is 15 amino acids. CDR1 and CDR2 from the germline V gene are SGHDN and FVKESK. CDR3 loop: CASSSGQRYNSPLHF. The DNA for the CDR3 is TGTGCCAGCAGCTCGGGACAACGCTATAATTCACCCCTCCACTTT.

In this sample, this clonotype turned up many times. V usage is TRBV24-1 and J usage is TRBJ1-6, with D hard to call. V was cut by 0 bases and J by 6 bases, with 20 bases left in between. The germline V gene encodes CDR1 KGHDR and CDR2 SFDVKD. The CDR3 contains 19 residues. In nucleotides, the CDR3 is TGTGCCACCAGTGATTTGAGGCAGATTAGCTATCCGGGTAATTCACCCCTCCACTTT. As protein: CATSDLRQISYPGNSPLHF.

The CDR3 spells CASSYSGKETQYF. CDR3 in DNA: TGTGCCAGCAGTTACTCAGGGAAAGAGACCCAGTACTTC. J is TRBJ2-5 and V is TRBV6-5, with D uncertain. This CDR3 region has 13 residues. Trimming took off 0 bases at V and 3 bases at J, with 5 bases between the two ends. Per germline, CDR1 MNHEY and CDR2 SVGAGI.

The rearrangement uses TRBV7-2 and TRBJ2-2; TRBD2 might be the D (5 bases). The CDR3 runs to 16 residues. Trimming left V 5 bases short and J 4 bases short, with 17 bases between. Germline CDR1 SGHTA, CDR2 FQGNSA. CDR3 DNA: TGTGCCAGCAGCACCCCTCCCGGACGGGGCACCGGGGAGCTGTTTTTT. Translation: CASSTPPGRGTGELFF.

Here the CDR3 reads CASSFLLGSGNTIYF. CDR3 in DNA: TGTGCCAGCAGTTTCCTCCTTGGGTCTGGAAACACCATATATTTT. V usage is TRBV28 and J usage is TRBJ1-3, with D hard to call. Germline V gene lookup returns CDR1 MDHEN and CDR2 SYDVKM. Trimming removed 3 bases at V and 1 base at J, with 10 bases between. The CDR3 extends over 15 amino acids.

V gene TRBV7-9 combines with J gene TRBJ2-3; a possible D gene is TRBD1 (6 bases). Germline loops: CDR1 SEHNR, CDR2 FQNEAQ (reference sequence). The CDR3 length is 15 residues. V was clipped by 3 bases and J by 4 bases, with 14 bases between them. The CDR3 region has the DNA TGTGCCAGCAGCTTGAGGGGGATAGGTGCAGATACGCAGTATTTT. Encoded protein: CASSLRGIGADTQYF.

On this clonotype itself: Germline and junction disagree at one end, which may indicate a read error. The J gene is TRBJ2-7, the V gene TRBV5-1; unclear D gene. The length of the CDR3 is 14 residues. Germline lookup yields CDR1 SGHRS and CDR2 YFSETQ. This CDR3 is CASCLDSSSHEQYF. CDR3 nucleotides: TGCGCCAGCTGCTTGGATAGCAGCTCCCACGAGCAGTACTTC.

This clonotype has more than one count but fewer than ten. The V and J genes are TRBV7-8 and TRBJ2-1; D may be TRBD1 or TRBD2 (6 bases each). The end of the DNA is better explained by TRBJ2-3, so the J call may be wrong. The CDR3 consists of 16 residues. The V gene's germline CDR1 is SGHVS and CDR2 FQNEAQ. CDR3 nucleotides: TGTGCCAGCAGCCTCCGTTGGGGGGCCCAAACCGATACGCAGTATTTT. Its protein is CASSLRWGAQTDTQYF.

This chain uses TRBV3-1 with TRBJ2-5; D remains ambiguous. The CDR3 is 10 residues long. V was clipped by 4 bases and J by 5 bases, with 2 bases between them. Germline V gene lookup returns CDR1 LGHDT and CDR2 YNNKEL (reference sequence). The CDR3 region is CASSRETQYF. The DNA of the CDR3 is TGTGCCAGCAGCCGCGAGACCCAGTACTTC.

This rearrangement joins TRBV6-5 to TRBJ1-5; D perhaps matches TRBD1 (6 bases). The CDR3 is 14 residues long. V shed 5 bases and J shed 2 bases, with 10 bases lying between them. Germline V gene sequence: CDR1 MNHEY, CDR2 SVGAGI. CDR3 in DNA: TGTGCCAGCAGTAGCTCAGGGGGCAATCAGCCCCAGCATTTT. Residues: CASSSSGGNQPQHF.

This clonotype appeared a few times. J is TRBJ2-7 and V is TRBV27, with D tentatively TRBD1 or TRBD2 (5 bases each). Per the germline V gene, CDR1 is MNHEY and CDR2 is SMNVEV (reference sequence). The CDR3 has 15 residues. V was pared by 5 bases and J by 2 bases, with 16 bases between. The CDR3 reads CASSPPKGPAYEQYF. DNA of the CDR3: TGTGCCAGCAGTCCTCCTAAGGGACCAGCCTACGAGCAGTACTTC.

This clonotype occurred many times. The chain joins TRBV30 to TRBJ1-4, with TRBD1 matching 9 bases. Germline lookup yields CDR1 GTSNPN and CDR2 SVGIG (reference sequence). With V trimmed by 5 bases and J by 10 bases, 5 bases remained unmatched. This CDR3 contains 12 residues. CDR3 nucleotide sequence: TGTGCCTGGGGGGACAGGGTGGGAAAACTGTTTTTT. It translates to CAWGDRVGKLFF. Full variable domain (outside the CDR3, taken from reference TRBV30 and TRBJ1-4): SQTIHQWPATLVQPVGSPLSLECTVEGTSNPNLYWYRQAAGRGLQLLFYSVGIGQISSEVPQNLSASRPQDRQFILSSKKLLLSDSGFYLCAWGDRVGKLFFGSGTQLSVL.

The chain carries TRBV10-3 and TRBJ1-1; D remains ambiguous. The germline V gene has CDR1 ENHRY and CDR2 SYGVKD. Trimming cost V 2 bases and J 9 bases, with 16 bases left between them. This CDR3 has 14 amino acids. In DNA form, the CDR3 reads TGTGCCATCAGTGAGATCCTAGAAGTAGTTCAAGCTTTCTTT. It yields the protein CAISEILEVVQAFF.

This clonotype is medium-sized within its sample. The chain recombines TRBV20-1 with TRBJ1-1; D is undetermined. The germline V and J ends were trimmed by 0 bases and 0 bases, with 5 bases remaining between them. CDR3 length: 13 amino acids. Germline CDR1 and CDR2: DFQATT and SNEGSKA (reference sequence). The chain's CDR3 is CSARDNMNTEAFF. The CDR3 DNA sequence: TGCAGTGCTAGAGACAACATGAACACTGAAGCTTTCTTT.

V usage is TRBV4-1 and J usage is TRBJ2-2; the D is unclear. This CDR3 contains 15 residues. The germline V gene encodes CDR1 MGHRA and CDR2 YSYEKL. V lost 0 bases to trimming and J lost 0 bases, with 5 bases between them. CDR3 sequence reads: CASSQDRANTGELFF. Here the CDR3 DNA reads TGCGCCAGCAGCCAAGATCGGGCGAACACCGGGGAGCTGTTTTTT.

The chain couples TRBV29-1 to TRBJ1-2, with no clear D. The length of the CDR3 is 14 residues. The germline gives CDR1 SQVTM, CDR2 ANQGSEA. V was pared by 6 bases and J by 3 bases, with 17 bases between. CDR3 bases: TGCAGCGTCTCGAAAGTTAGTCCGGACTATGGCTACACCTTC. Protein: CSVSKVSPDYGYTF. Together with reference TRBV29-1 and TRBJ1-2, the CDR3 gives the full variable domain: SAVISQKPSRDICQRGTSLTIQCQVDSQVTMMFWYRQQPGQSLTLIATANQGSEATYESGFVIDKFPISRPNLTFSTLTVSNMSPEDSSIYLCSVSKVSPDYGYTFGSGTRLTVV.

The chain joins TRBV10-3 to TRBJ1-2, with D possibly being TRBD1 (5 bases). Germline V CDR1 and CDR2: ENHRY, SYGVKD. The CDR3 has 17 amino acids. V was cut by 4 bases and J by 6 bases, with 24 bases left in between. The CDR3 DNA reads TGTGCCATCAGTGCGCTTGTAATTATGGGCCAGGGCGATGGCTACACCTTC. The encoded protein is CAISALVIMGQGDGYTF.

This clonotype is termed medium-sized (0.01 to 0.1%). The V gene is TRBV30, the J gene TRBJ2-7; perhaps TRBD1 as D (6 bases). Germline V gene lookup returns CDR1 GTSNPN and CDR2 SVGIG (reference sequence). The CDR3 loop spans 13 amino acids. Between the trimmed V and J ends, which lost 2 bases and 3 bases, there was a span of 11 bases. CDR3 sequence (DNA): TGTGCCTGGAGTCATGACAGGAACTACGAGCAGTACTTC. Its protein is CAWSHDRNYEQYF.

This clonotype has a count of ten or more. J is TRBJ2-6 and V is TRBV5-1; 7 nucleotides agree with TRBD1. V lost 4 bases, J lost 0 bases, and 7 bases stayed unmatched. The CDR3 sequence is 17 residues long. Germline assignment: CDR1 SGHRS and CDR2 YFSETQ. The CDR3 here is CASSPGQDRSGANVLTF. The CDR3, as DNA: TGCGCCAGCAGCCCCGGACAGGACCGCTCTGGGGCCAACGTCCTGACTTTC. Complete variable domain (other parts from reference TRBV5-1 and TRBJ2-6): KAGVTQTPRYLIKTRGQQVTLSCSPISGHRSVSWYQQTPGQGLQFLFEYFSETQRNKGNFPGRFSGRQFSNSRSEMNVSTLELGDSALYLCASSPGQDRSGANVLTFGAGSRLTVL.

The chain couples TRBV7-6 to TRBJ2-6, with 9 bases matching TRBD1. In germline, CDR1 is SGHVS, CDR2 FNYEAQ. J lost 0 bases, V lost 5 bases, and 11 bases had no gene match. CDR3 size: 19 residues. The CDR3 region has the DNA TGTGCCAGCAGCGATCTCACACAGGGGGCTAGCTCTGGGGCCAACGTCCTGACTTTC. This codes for CASSDLTQGASSGANVLTF.

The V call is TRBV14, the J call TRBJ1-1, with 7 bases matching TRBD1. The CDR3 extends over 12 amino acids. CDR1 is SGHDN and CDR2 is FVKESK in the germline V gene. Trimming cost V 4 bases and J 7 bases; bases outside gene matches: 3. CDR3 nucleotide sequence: TGTGCCAGCAGCCGGACAGGTCTTGAAGCTTTCTTT. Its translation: CASSRTGLEAFF. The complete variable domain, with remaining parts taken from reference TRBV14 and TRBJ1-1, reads EAGVTQFPSHSVIEKGQTVTLRCDPISGHDNLYWYRRVMGKEIKFLLHFVKESKQDESGMPNNRFLAERTGGTYSTLKVQPAELEDSGVYFCASSRTGLEAFFGQGTRLTVV.

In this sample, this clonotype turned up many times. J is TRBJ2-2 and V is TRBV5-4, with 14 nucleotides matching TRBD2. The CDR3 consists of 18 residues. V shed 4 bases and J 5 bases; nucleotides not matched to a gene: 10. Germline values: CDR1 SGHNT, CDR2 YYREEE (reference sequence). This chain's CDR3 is CASSPGLAGADGTGELFF. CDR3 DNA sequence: TGTGCCAGCAGCCCGGGACTAGCGGGAGCCGATGGAACCGGGGAGCTGTTTTTT.